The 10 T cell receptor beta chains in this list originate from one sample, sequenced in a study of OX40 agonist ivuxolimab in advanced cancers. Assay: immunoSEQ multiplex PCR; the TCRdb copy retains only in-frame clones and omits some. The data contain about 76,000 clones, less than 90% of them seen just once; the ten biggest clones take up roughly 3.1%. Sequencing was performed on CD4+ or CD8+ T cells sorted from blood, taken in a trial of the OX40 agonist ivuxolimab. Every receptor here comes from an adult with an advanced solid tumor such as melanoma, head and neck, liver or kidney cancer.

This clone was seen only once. The CDR3 DNA is TGTGCCAGCATGGGGGATCCCGGACAGATCATGAACACTGAAGCTTTCTTT. Translation gives CASMGDPGQIMNTEAFF. This chain uses TRBV25-1 with TRBJ1-1; D possibly corresponds to TRBD1 (6 bases). Germline CDR1 and CDR2: MGHDK and SYGVNS. This CDR3 has 17 amino acids. Trimming removed 7 bases at V and 0 bases at J, with 21 bases between.

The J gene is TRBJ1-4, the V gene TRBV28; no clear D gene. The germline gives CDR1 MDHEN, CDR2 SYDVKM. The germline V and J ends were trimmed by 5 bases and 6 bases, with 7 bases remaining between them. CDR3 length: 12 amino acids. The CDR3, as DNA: TGTGCCAGCAGTCCCGGGTATGAAAAACTGTTTTTT. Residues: CASSPGYEKLFF.

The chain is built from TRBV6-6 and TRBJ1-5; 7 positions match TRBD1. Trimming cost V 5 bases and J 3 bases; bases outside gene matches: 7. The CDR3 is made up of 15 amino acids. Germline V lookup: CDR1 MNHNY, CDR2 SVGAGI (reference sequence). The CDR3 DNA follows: TGTGCCAGCAGTATATCCGGGACAGACAATCAGCCCCAGCATTTT. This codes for CASSISGTDNQPQHF.

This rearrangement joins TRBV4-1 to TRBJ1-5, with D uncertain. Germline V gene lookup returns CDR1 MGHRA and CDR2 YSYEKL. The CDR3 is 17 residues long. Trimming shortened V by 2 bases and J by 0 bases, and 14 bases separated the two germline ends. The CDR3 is CASSQTVGGNSNQPQHF. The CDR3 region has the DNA TGCGCCAGCAGCCAAACCGTAGGAGGGAATAGCAATCAGCCCCAGCATTTT.

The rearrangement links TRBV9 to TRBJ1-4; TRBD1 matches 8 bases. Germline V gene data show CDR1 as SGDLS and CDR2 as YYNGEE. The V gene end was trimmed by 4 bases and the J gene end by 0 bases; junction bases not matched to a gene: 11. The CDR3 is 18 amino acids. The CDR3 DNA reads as TGTGCCAGCAGCCCACGTCCCGGGACAGGTGCAACTAATGAAAAACTGTTTTTT. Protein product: CASSPRPGTGATNEKLFF.

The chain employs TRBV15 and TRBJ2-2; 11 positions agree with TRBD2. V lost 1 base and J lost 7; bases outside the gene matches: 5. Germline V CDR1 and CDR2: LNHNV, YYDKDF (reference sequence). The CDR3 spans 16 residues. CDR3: CATSRGIAGGIGELFF. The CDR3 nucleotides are TGTGCCACCAGCAGAGGGATAGCGGGAGGGATCGGGGAGCTGTTTTTT.

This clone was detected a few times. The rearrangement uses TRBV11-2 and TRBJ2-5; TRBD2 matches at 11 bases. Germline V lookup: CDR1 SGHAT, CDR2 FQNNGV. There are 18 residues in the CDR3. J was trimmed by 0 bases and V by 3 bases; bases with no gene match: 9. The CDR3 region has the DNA TGTGCCAGCAGCTTCCGGGCTAGCGGGGGGTATAACCAAGAGACCCAGTACTTC. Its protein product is CASSFRASGGYNQETQYF.

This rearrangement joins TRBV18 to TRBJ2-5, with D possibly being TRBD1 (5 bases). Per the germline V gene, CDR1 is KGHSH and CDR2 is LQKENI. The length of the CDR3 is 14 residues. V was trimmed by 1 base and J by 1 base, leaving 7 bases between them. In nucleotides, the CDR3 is TGTGCCAGCTCACCACAGGGGTTCCAAGAGACCCAGTACTTC. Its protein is CASSPQGFQETQYF.

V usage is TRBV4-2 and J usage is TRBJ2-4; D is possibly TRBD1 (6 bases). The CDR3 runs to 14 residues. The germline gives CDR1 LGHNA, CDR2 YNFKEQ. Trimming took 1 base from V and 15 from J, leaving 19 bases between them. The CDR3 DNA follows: TGTGCCAGCAGCCAAGTGGGGGCAGGGATGGTTCTGTACTTC. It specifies CASSQVGAGMVLYF.

Written as DNA, the CDR3 is TGTGCCAGCAGCTTAAAGGGGGAGAACACTGAAGCTTTCTTT. Translation: CASSLKGENTEAFF. V usage is TRBV7-9 and J usage is TRBJ1-1, with D maybe TRBD1 (6 bases). The germline V and J ends were trimmed by 2 bases and 1 base, with 8 bases remaining between them. CDR3 size: 14 residues. The germline V gene encodes CDR1 SEHNR and CDR2 FQNEAQ (reference sequence).